Below, 28 T cell receptor beta chains from the same sample are listed, as sequenced in a study of early T cells in non-severe SARS-CoV-2 infection. One entry per CDR3 protein, called by TCRdb with MiXCR from the 5' RACE reads. The sample carries tens of thousands of distinct CDR3 sequences, around 12% recorded once. Sequenced input: whole blood. The receptors were gathered from an adult who was a healthcare worker with PCR-confirmed SARS-CoV-2 infection or an uninfected control (not recorded which).

By sample share, this clonotype is medium-sized. This sequence joins TRBV29-1 and TRBJ1-2; D remains unclear. This CDR3 has 14 amino acids. The ends were cut back, 7 bases at V and 1 base at J, with 16 bases in the middle. In germline, CDR1 is SQVTM, CDR2 ANQGSEA. Here the CDR3 DNA reads TGCAGCGCGGGGTTGACGGGCTTTAACTATGGCTACACCTTC. This codes for CSAGLTGFNYGYTF.

The genes are TRBV7-8 and TRBJ2-1; 9 nucleotides line up with TRBD1. Germline assignment: CDR1 SGHVS and CDR2 FQNEAQ. The CDR3 runs 13 residues. V lost 4 bases to trimming and J lost 7 bases; unmatched junction nucleotides: 2. In DNA, the CDR3 is TGTGCCAGCAGCTGGGACAGGGCAAATGAGCAGTTCTTC. Protein product: CASSWDRANEQFF.

The rearrangement joins TRBV5-1 to TRBJ2-7, with D unclear. Germline V gives CDR1 SGHRS, CDR2 YFSETQ. The CDR3 length is 14 residues. Trimming removed 5 bases at V and 1 base at J, with 13 bases between. The CDR3 nucleotides read TGCGCCAGCAGGCACTACAGCCAGTCCTACGAGCAGTACTTC. Translated, it gives CASRHYSQSYEQYF. The full variable domain, in which reference TRBV5-1 and TRBJ2-7 provide the parts outside the CDR3, is KAGVTQTPRYLIKTRGQQVTLSCSPISGHRSVSWYQQTPGQGLQFLFEYFSETQRNKGNFPGRFSGRQFSNSRSEMNVSTLELGDSALYLCASRHYSQSYEQYFGPGTRLTVT.

This clonotype was found many times. The rearrangement joins TRBV27 to TRBJ1-1, with D possibly matching TRBD1 (6 bases). V lost 5 bases and J lost 4, with 11 bases in between. Germline CDR1 is MNHEY and CDR2 is SMNVEV (reference sequence). The CDR3 spans 13 residues. The CDR3 DNA sequence: TGTGCCAGCAGTCAACAGGGTAGCACTGAAGCTTTCTTT. Translation: CASSQQGSTEAFF.

This chain links TRBV29-1 with TRBJ2-1; 16 positions match TRBD2. The J segment lost 2 bases and the V segment lost 4 bases, leaving 5 bases of the junction unmatched. Germline assignment: CDR1 SQVTM and CDR2 ANQGSEA. The CDR3 contains 17 residues. DNA for the CDR3: TGCAGCGTTGTCGGGACTAGCGGGAGGGGTCCCTACAATGAGCAGTTCTTC. The encoded protein is CSVVGTSGRGPYNEQFF.

This clonotype was recorded at least ten times. The chain has TRBV20-1 and TRBJ1-1; 8 nucleotides agree with TRBD1. Per the germline V gene, CDR1 is DFQATT and CDR2 is SNEGSKA (reference sequence). CDR3 size: 12 residues. After removal of 5 bases from V and 5 bases from J, the junction contained 4 bases not matched to a gene. CDR3 sequence: CSAHRGGTEAFF. Written as DNA, the CDR3 is TGCAGTGCTCACAGGGGGGGGACTGAAGCTTTCTTT.

The chain couples TRBV2 to TRBJ2-7; D unclear. V dropped 4 bases and J dropped 2 bases, with 12 bases sitting between them. The germline gives CDR1 SNHLY, CDR2 FYNNEI. The CDR3 totals 14 residues. CDR3 bases: TGTGCCAGCAGTGCTGGTCCAGGAACCTACGAGCAGTACTTC. Protein sequence: CASSAGPGTYEQYF.

CDR3 sequence (DNA): TGTGCCAGCAGCTCACCGGGACAGGGCTACGAGCAGTACTTC. Its translation is CASSSPGQGYEQYF. The rearrangement uses TRBV7-2 and TRBJ2-7; 9 bases align to TRBD1. Trimming removed 4 bases from V and 3 bases from J; junction bases left unmatched: 4. CDR1 is SGHTA, CDR2 FQGNSA, per germline. This CDR3 has 14 amino acids.

This clonotype turned up a few times. This chain joins TRBV28 and TRBJ2-7; possible D gene TRBD1, 6 bases. The V gene lost 5 bases and the J gene lost 3 bases, with 20 bases spanning the gap. Looked up from germline, CDR1 is MDHEN and CDR2 is SYDVKM. This CDR3 has 16 amino acids. The CDR3 here is CASSPQTGATYYEQYF. CDR3 in DNA: TGTGCCAGCAGTCCCCAGACAGGAGCAACGTACTACGAGCAGTACTTC.

This rearrangement joins TRBV20-1 to TRBJ1-2; TRBD1 aligns across 7 bases. CDR1 is DFQATT and CDR2 is SNEGSKA in the germline V gene (reference sequence). The V gene end was trimmed by 6 bases and the J gene end by 7 bases; junction bases not matched to a gene: 5. This CDR3 is built from 11 residues. The CDR3 bases are TGCAGTGCAAGCGGGACAGCTGGCTACACCTTC. It codes for CSASGTAGYTF.

This clonotype was seen just once. The gene calls are TRBV29-1 and TRBJ2-1; the D is unclear. CDR1 SQVTM and CDR2 ANQGSEA come from the germline V gene. Trimming stripped 6 bases from V and 0 bases from J, with 9 bases between. The CDR3 extends over 13 amino acids. The CDR3 region has the DNA TGCAGCGTGCAGTCACACTCCTACAATGAGCAGTTCTTC. It specifies CSVQSHSYNEQFF.

There are many counts of this clonotype. This chain links TRBV10-3 with TRBJ1-2; no definite D call. This CDR3 is 16 amino acids long. V was pared by 4 bases and J by 0 bases, with 15 bases between. Germline CDR1 ENHRY, CDR2 SYGVKD. CDR3 bases: TGTGCCATCAGTGGACAAACCACGCTAACTAACTATGGCTACACCTTC. Protein product: CAISGQTTLTNYGYTF.

This clonotype was counted many times. V and J are TRBV6-1 and TRBJ2-3; 11 bases fit TRBD2. Per the germline V gene, CDR1 is MNHNS and CDR2 is SASEGT. The junction had 6 bases not matched to a gene; V was cut back by 8 bases and J by 5 bases. CDR3 length equals 14 residues. The CDR3 DNA is TGTGCCAGCGACGGGCTAGCGGGAGGAGATACGCAGTATTTT. This translates into CASDGLAGGDTQYF.

The V and J genes are TRBV7-8 and TRBJ2-1; 7 nucleotides agree with TRBD1. Looked up from germline, CDR1 is SGHVS and CDR2 is FQNEAQ. The CDR3 length is 15 residues. The V and J ends lost 5 bases and 9 bases, in that order; junction bases with no gene match: 13. The CDR3 loop is CASSINRGAGLEQFF. For the CDR3, the DNA is TGTGCCAGCAGCATAAACAGGGGCGCAGGCCTTGAGCAGTTCTTC.

The chain joins TRBV20-1 to TRBJ1-1, with TRBD1 matching 7 bases. Germline CDR1 is DFQATT and CDR2 is SNEGSKA (reference sequence). CDR3 length equals 12 residues. V was pared by 1 base and J by 7 bases, with 3 bases of the junction left unmatched. This chain's CDR3 is CSARGTGVEAFF. For the CDR3, the DNA is TGCAGTGCTAGAGGGACAGGAGTTGAAGCTTTCTTT.

The sample holds many counts of this clonotype. The chain links TRBV28 to TRBJ2-1; possible D gene TRBD1, 5 bases. The CDR3 has 12 amino acids. V was trimmed by 6 bases and J by 4 bases, leaving 7 bases between them. The germline V gene has CDR1 MDHEN and CDR2 SYDVKM. CDR3 amino acids: CASSQGYNEQFF. CDR3 in DNA: TGTGCCAGCAGCCAGGGATACAATGAGCAGTTCTTC.

V usage is TRBV5-1 and J usage is TRBJ1-1, with a tentative D call TRBD1 (6 bases). Germline-derived CDR1 and CDR2 are SGHRS and YFSETQ. V was trimmed by 4 bases and J by 5 bases, leaving 15 bases between them. There are 14 residues in the CDR3. The CDR3 DNA reads as TGCGCCAGCAGCACGGGGACACTCGGTACTGAAGCTTTCTTT. As protein: CASSTGTLGTEAFF.

The J gene is TRBJ2-7, the V gene TRBV7-9; D gene uncertain. From germline, CDR1 is SEHNR and CDR2 FQNEAQ (reference sequence). The CDR3 runs to 16 residues. With 6 bases removed from V and 4 bases from J, the gap between germline ends came to 22 bases. CDR3 bases: TGTGCCAGCAGTTTGATCTCTGGTAGGGCACCGTACGAGCAGTACTTC. As protein: CASSLISGRAPYEQYF.

J is TRBJ2-2 and V is TRBV6-5; D uncertain. Per the germline V gene, CDR1 is MNHEY and CDR2 is SVGAGI. This CDR3 spans 15 amino acids. V dropped 0 bases and J dropped 4 bases, with 9 bases sitting between them. The CDR3 DNA reads as TGTGCCAGCAGTTACTCGTTCAGTCTCACCGGGGAGCTGTTTTTT. It translates to CASSYSFSLTGELFF.

This clonotype came up a few times. The gene calls are TRBV14 and TRBJ1-1; 7 nucleotides match TRBD1. There are 16 residues in the CDR3. Looked up from germline, CDR1 is SGHDN and CDR2 is FVKESK. The junction had 12 bases not matched to a gene; V was cut back by 4 bases and J by 4 bases. The CDR3 bases are TGTGCCAGCAGCCCCCTCCGACAGGGTTTAGGCACTGAAGCTTTCTTT. Translation gives CASSPLRQGLGTEAFF. The whole variable domain, filled in from reference TRBV14 and TRBJ1-1, reads EAGVTQFPSHSVIEKGQTVTLRCDPISGHDNLYWYRRVMGKEIKFLLHFVKESKQDESGMPNNRFLAERTGGTYSTLKVQPAELEDSGVYFCASSPLRQGLGTEAFFGQGTRLTVV.

This clonotype was seen a handful of times. The rearrangement links TRBV28 to TRBJ2-1; tentatively, D is TRBD2 (6 bases). Germline V lookup: CDR1 MDHEN, CDR2 SYDVKM. The CDR3 runs to 14 residues. V was shortened by 6 bases and J by 4 bases, with 13 bases between the two germline ends. Here the CDR3 reads CASSPLGGYNEQFF. The CDR3 nucleotides read TGTGCCAGCAGCCCGCTGGGGGGATACAATGAGCAGTTCTTC.

This clonotype turned up a few times. J is TRBJ2-3 and V is TRBV27; the D gene could be TRBD1 or TRBD2 (6 bases each). The CDR3 spans 16 residues. V shed 6 bases and J shed 5 bases, with 21 bases lying between them. CDR1 and CDR2 (germline): MNHEY, SMNVEV (reference sequence). The CDR3 DNA follows: TGTGCCAGCAGGGAGGGCTCGGGGGCAGGGAGAGATACGCAGTATTTT. Its protein product is CASREGSGAGRDTQYF.

This clonotype was found many times. This chain joins TRBV4-3 and TRBJ1-3, with 8 bases matching TRBD1. The CDR3 has 16 amino acids. CDR1 LGHNA and CDR2 YSLEER come from the germline V gene. V lost 0 bases, J lost 3 bases, and 4 bases stayed unmatched. CDR3 sequence reads: CASSQDEGQGGNTIYF. CDR3 sequence (DNA): TGCGCCAGCAGCCAAGATGAAGGACAGGGTGGAAACACCATATATTTT.

This rearrangement joins TRBV6-5 to TRBJ2-1; D perhaps matches TRBD2 (7 bases). In germline, CDR1 is MNHEY, CDR2 SVGAGI. The CDR3 contains 14 residues. The V gene lost 7 bases and the J gene lost 7 bases, with 17 bases spanning the gap. The CDR3, as DNA: TGTGCCAGCACCAAGGGGGGGCCGAAGAATGAGCAGTTCTTC. Amino acids: CASTKGGPKNEQFF.

This clonotype appeared many times. The rearrangement uses TRBV6-1 and TRBJ2-2; 8 bases agree with TRBD1. The CDR3 is 15 amino acids. The germline gives CDR1 MNHNS, CDR2 SASEGT. Trimming took 8 bases from V and 6 from J; bases not matched to a gene: 11. The CDR3 nucleotides read TGTGCCAGCCTCCGCGGTACAGGGGGTTCCGGGGAGCTGTTTTTT. This sequence encodes CASLRGTGGSGELFF.

In its sample, this clonotype was seen many times. CDR3 loop: CASSLATGDVPYNEQFF. CDR3 sequence (DNA): TGCGCCAGCAGCTTGGCCACAGGGGACGTTCCTTACAATGAGCAGTTCTTC. The V and J genes are TRBV5-1 and TRBJ2-1, with TRBD1 matching over 7 bases. This CDR3 is built from 17 residues. Per germline, CDR1 SGHRS and CDR2 YFSETQ. Unmatched junction bases numbered 10, after V lost 0 bases and J lost 4 bases.

The rearrangement joins TRBV29-1 to TRBJ2-7; D unclear. Germline V lookup: CDR1 SQVTM, CDR2 ANQGSEA. This CDR3 is 11 amino acids long. V gave up 4 bases and J gave up 2 bases, with 6 bases separating them. CDR3: CSVANTYEQYF. The CDR3 DNA sequence: TGCAGCGTTGCCAATACCTACGAGCAGTACTTC.

This chain uses TRBV29-1 with TRBJ2-1; 13 bases are shared with TRBD2. Germline CDR1 reads SQVTM; CDR2 reads ANQGSEA. The V and J ends lost 0 bases and 3 bases, in that order; junction bases with no gene match: 11. This CDR3 spans 19 amino acids. The CDR3 here is CSVEDVGTSGTRFYNEQFF. DNA for the CDR3: TGCAGCGTTGAAGATGTGGGGACTAGCGGGACCCGCTTCTACAATGAGCAGTTCTTC.